Following are 17 T cell receptor beta chains from one sample sequenced in a study of Graves' ophthalmopathy and Graves' hyperthyroidism. Researchers took RNA transcripts and amplified TCR beta CDR3 regions from them. The library came from an HTBI-primed first-round RT-PCR and a second-round multiplex PCR. TCRdb processed the multiplex PCR reads anew with MiXCR; each CDR3 protein has one entry. Of about 1.2 million distinct CDR3 sequences detected, about 38% appear once; the ten largest clones hold roughly 11%. The sample comprised peripheral blood or thyroid tissue (not recorded which). The receptors shown here come from an adult man with Graves' hyperthyroidism.

As concerns this clonotype: Given the absence of the conserved phenylalanine or tryptophan at the CDR3 end, a read error is likely. The chain carries TRBV19 and TRBJ2-6; 12 bases align to TRBD1. From germline, CDR1 is LNHDA and CDR2 SQIVND (reference sequence). CDR3 length: 15 residues. The CDR3 DNA reads TGTGCCAGTAGTATACTCGGGACAGGGGGCAACATCCTGACTTCC. Amino acids: CASSILGTGGNILTS.

This chain links TRBV10-3 with TRBJ2-7; the match to TRBD2 covers 10 bases. This CDR3 has 15 residues. After removal of 10 bases from V and 2 bases from J, the junction contained 11 bases not matched to a gene. The germline gives CDR1 ENHRY, CDR2 SYGVKD. The CDR3 spells CASTLTAGGPYEQYF. CDR3 nucleotide sequence: TGTGCCAGCACCCTAACAGCGGGAGGGCCCTACGAGCAGTACTTC.

This clonotype was counted at least ten times. V and J are TRBV15 and TRBJ1-2; weak D call: TRBD1 (5 bases). The CDR3 has 15 residues. Germline V lookup: CDR1 LNHNV, CDR2 YYDKDF (reference sequence). Between the trimmed V and J ends, which lost 0 bases and 6 bases, there was a span of 14 bases. The DNA of the CDR3 is TGTGCCACCAGCAGAGATGGCCAGGGATTCGATGGCTACACCTTC. Translated, it gives CATSRDGQGFDGYTF.

The V call is TRBV5-1, the J call TRBJ1-3; possibly TRBD1 for D (5 bases). Between the trimmed V and J ends, which lost 0 bases and 2 bases, there was a span of 9 bases. Germline V gene sequence: CDR1 SGHRS, CDR2 YFSETQ. This CDR3 is 15 amino acids long. This CDR3 reads CASSLGQTTGNTIYF. Written as DNA, the CDR3 is TGCGCCAGCAGCTTGGGACAGACAACTGGAAACACCATATATTTT.

This clonotype was observed many times. The chain couples TRBV2 to TRBJ2-7, with D maybe TRBD2 (6 bases). This CDR3 has 16 amino acids. Germline lookup yields CDR1 SNHLY and CDR2 FYNNEI. The V end lost 5 bases, the J end lost 4 bases, and 21 bases lay between the germline ends. The CDR3 here is CASSPPLTGTAYEQYF. CDR3 DNA sequence: TGTGCCAGCAGTCCCCCCCTCACCGGGACTGCATACGAGCAGTACTTC.

This clonotype was seen a handful of times. The V and J genes are TRBV7-3 and TRBJ1-2; no definite D call. Germline values: CDR1 SGHTA, CDR2 FQGTGA. V was cut by 4 bases and J by 0 bases, with 15 bases left in between. The CDR3 sequence is 16 residues long. The CDR3 sequence is CASSSIGHRANYGYTF. In DNA, the CDR3 is TGTGCCAGCAGCTCAATCGGCCACCGAGCTAACTATGGCTACACCTTC.

This chain joins TRBV28 and TRBJ2-7, with D possibly being TRBD1 (5 bases). CDR3 length: 16 amino acids. Germline CDR1 and CDR2: MDHEN and SYDVKM. The V end was cut by 4 bases, the J end by 4 bases, with 20 bases between. The CDR3 DNA sequence: TGTGCCAGCAGTTCAGTAGAGACAGCCGATTATTACGAGCAGTACTTC. It codes for CASSSVETADYYEQYF.

The chain has TRBV2 and TRBJ1-4, with no clear D. This CDR3 has 15 residues. Germline V lookup: CDR1 SNHLY, CDR2 FYNNEI. Trimming cost V 4 bases and J 7 bases, with 16 bases left between them. CDR3 nucleotide sequence: TGTGCCAGCAGTGGTAGGGCGATGATAGGTGAAAAACTGTTTTTT. Translated, it gives CASSGRAMIGEKLFF.

Points on this clonotype: Germline is not matched at one junction end, which may reflect a read error. The chain couples TRBV10-2 to TRBJ2-5; TRBD1 matches 7 bases. Germline V CDR1 and CDR2: WSHSY, SAAADI. This CDR3 has 15 amino acids. Written as DNA, the CDR3 is TGTGCCATCAGTGACGGGACAGAAAGTCAAGAGGCCCAGTACTTC. It yields the protein CAISDGTESQEAQYF.

This clonotype has just a few counts. This chain links TRBV5-6 with TRBJ1-2, with D possibly matching TRBD1 (6 bases). Germline V lookup: CDR1 SGHDT, CDR2 YYEEEE. The CDR3 runs to 14 residues. Trimming cost V 5 bases and J 8 bases, with 19 bases left between them. This CDR3 reads CASRRGGGGNGYTF. The CDR3 DNA sequence: TGTGCCAGCAGAAGGGGAGGGGGGGGTAACGGCTACACCTTC.

With respect to this clonotype: A clone one base away is much larger, so this may be a read error. The J gene is TRBJ1-1, the V gene TRBV20-1; possibly TRBD1 for D (5 bases). This CDR3 comprises 13 residues. Germline assignment: CDR1 DFQATT and CDR2 SNEGSKA (reference sequence). Trimming pared 3 bases from V and 8 bases from J, leaving 16 bases between. The CDR3: CSASGQGRAEAFF. DNA of the CDR3: TGCAGTGCTAGCGGTCAGGGCCGTGCAGAAGCTTTCTTT.

This rearrangement joins TRBV7-6 to TRBJ2-2; D may match TRBD1 or TRBD2 (6 bases each). Germline V gene sequence: CDR1 SGHVS, CDR2 FNYEAQ. This CDR3 spans 14 amino acids. Between the trimmed V and J ends, which lost 4 bases and 6 bases, there was a span of 12 bases. The CDR3 spells CASSSGGGAGELFF. CDR3 bases: TGTGCCAGCAGCTCAGGAGGGGGAGCCGGGGAGCTGTTTTTT. Together with reference TRBV7-6 and TRBJ2-2, the CDR3 gives the full variable domain: GAGVSQSPRYKVTKRGQDVALRCDPISGHVSLYWYRQALGQGPEFLTYFNYEAQQDKSGLPNDRFSAERPEGSISTLTIQRTEQRDSAMYRCASSSGGGAGELFFGEGSRLTVL.

This clonotype turned up a few times. V gene TRBV7-9 combines with J gene TRBJ1-5; a possible D gene is TRBD1 (5 bases). Trimming pared 5 bases from V and 6 bases from J, leaving 17 bases between. The V gene's germline CDR1 is SEHNR and CDR2 FQNEAQ (reference sequence). This CDR3 comprises 15 residues. The CDR3 bases are TGTGCCAGCAGCCAAGAGGAAAGGGGCGGTCAGCCCCAGCATTTT. This encodes CASSQEERGGQPQHF.

This clonotype was counted only a few times. This chain links TRBV20-1 with TRBJ2-3; D unclear. V gave up 5 bases and J gave up 1 base, with 10 bases separating them. CDR3 length: 13 amino acids. Per the germline V gene, CDR1 is DFQATT and CDR2 is SNEGSKA (reference sequence). CDR3 sequence (DNA): TGCAGTGCTTCCAAGGGCGGCACAGATACGCAGTATTTT. It yields the protein CSASKGGTDTQYF.

The V call is TRBV7-8, the J call TRBJ2-5; the match to TRBD1 covers 9 bases. This CDR3 has 13 residues. V lost 1 base to trimming and J lost 9 bases; unmatched junction nucleotides: 3. Germline CDR1 reads SGHVS; CDR2 reads FQNEAQ. The CDR3 nucleotides read TGTGCCAGCAGCTTAGAACGGGACAGGGCCCAGTACTTC. This codes for CASSLERDRAQYF.

This clonotype was seen a few times. V is TRBV7-6 and J is TRBJ2-3; 7 bases match TRBD2. Germline V CDR1 and CDR2: SGHVS, FNYEAQ. The CDR3 sequence is 14 residues long. With V trimmed by 2 bases and J by 2 bases, 1 base remained unmatched. CDR3 nucleotide sequence: TGTGCCAGCAGCTTAAGCGGGATCACAGATACGCAGTATTTT. Translating it yields CASSLSGITDTQYF.

The chain carries TRBV6-2 or TRBV6-3 and TRBJ2-7, with 7 bases that match TRBD1. V trimming: 2 bases; J trimming: 3 bases; junction bases outside the gene matches: 4. Per germline, CDR1 MNHEY and CDR2 SVGEGT. This CDR3 has 14 residues. CDR3 sequence: CASSYPGTDYEQYF. DNA of the CDR3: TGTGCCAGCAGTTACCCAGGGACAGACTACGAGCAGTACTTC.